The rows below give T cell receptor beta chains drawn from one sample of a study of beta chain features in type 1 diabetes. Method: immunoSEQ multiplex PCR; TCRdb's copy keeps in-frame clones and lacks some. The repertoire has 100,000 to 150,000 clones, around 16% of them found once; the top ten carry around 2.5%. Sequenced: central memory CD4+ T cells from blood. Every receptor here comes from a man aged 18 to 29 with type 1 diabetes. Each CDR3 is given with its conserved first and last residue. D genes are given only for firm matches.

d_call,j_call,v_call,cdr3_aa
.,TRBJ2-5,TRBV18,CASSLGAQETQYF
.,TRBJ2-1,TRBV9,CASSVGAGTYFSEQFF
TRBD1,TRBJ2-7,TRBV2,CASSEPGQGRIYEQYF
.,TRBJ2-5,TRBV2,CASSEAAGRTAMYF
.,TRBJ2-7,TRBV29-1,CSVAGSVNEQYF
TRBD1,TRBJ2-7,TRBV6-5,CASSYSSRGLHEQYF
.,TRBJ2-5,TRBV30,CAWSKGRNLQETQYF
TRBD2,TRBJ2-1,TRBV29-1,CSARAGGFNEQFF
.,TRBJ2-5,TRBV18,CASSPPDQETQYF
.,TRBJ1-5,TRBV29-1,CSVREGNQPQHF
.,TRBJ1-1,TRBV30,CAWSVRTTADTEAFF
TRBD2,TRBJ2-1,TRBV28,CASSLGAGGYNEQFF
.,TRBJ1-2,TRBV7-2,CASSSRGIWYGYTF
TRBD1,TRBJ1-5,TRBV15,CATSGQGDQPQHF
.,TRBJ1-1,TRBV27,CASSSHGGNTEAFF
.,TRBJ2-7,TRBV7-6,CASSFYGEQYF
TRBD1,TRBJ2-1,TRBV6-1,CASRDSDRGYEQFF
TRBD2,TRBJ2-2,TRBV29-1,CSVGRGTSGGNTGELFF
.,TRBJ2-1,TRBV7-2,CASLESAEQFF
TRBD1,TRBJ2-6,TRBV7-2,CASIRTGFTSGANVLTF
.,TRBJ1-1,TRBV2,CASSQNRNTEAFF
.,TRBJ2-4,TRBV4-2,CASSQELVIAKNIQYF
TRBD2,TRBJ2-3,TRBV11-2,CASSLEPRGAGTDTQYF
TRBD1,TRBJ2-1,TRBV30,CAWTVGDRLYNEQFF
.,TRBJ2-5,TRBV27,CASSLRETETQYF
TRBD2,TRBJ2-1,TRBV23-1,CASSHRQRLAGIAYNEQFF
.,TRBJ2-5,TRBV7-2,CASSARTRRGETQYF
TRBD2,TRBJ2-1,TRBV7-9,CASSYGTSGAEQFF
.,TRBJ1-1,TRBV7-2,CASSLEGWTSEAFF
.,TRBJ1-6,TRBV4-3,CASSQDRLNTNSPLHF
TRBD2,TRBJ2-5,TRBV5-1,CASSFGTSGSQETQYF
.,TRBJ2-7,TRBV27,CASRRNPGQTYEQYF
TRBD1,TRBJ2-7,TRBV4-2,CASSQVASDRYAYEQYF